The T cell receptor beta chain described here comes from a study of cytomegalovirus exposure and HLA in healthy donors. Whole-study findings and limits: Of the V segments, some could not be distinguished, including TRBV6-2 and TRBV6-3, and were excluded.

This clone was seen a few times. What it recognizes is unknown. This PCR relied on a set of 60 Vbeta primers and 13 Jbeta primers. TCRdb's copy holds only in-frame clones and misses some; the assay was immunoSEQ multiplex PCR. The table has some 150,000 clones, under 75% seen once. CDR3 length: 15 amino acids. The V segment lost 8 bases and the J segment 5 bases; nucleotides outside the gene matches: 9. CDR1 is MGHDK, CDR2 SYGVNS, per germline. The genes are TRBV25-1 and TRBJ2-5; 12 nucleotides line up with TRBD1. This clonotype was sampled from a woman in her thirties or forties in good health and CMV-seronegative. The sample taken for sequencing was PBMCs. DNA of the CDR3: TGTGCCAGCCGCCGGGACAGGGGGCTCGGGGAGACCCAGTACTTC. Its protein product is CASRRDRGLGETQYF.